This T cell receptor beta chain was identified in a study of T cell changes during pregnancy in multiple sclerosis. Some clones are missing from TCRdb's copy, which holds only in-frame ones; the method was immunoSEQ multiplex PCR. The sample contains around 80,000 clones, 90% to 95% of which appear only once. This clone has more than one count but fewer than ten. The ends were cut back, 4 bases at V and 1 base at J, with 10 bases in the middle. The CDR3 is 14 residues long. CDR1 is WNHNN and CDR2 is SYGVQD in the germline V gene (reference sequence). The sequence derives from a female donor with multiple sclerosis, enrolled in a pregnancy study. The source material was peripheral blood, sampled in the second trimester of pregnancy. The rearrangement uses TRBV10-1 and TRBJ1-1; D remains ambiguous. As DNA, the CDR3 is TGCGCCAGCAGTGCCCTGGGGAGGAACACTGAAGCTTTCTTT. It yields the protein CASSALGRNTEAFF.